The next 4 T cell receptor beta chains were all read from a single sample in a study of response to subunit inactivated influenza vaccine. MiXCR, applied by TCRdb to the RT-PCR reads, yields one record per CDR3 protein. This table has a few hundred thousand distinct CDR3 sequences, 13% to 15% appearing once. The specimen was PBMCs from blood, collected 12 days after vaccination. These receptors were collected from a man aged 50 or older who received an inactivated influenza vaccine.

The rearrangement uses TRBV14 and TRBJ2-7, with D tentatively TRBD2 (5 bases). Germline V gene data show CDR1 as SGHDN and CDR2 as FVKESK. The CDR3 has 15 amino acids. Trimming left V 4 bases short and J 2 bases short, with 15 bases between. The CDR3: CASSLSGGPTYEQYF. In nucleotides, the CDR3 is TGTGCCAGCAGCCTGTCTGGAGGTCCCACCTACGAGCAGTACTTC.

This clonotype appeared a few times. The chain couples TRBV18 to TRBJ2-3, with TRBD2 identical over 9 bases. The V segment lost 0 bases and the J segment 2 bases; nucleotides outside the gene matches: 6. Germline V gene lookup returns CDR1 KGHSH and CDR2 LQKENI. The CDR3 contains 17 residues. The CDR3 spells CASSPPSSGGPTDTQYF. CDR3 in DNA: TGTGCCAGCTCACCACCGTCCAGCGGGGGGCCCACAGATACGCAGTATTTT.

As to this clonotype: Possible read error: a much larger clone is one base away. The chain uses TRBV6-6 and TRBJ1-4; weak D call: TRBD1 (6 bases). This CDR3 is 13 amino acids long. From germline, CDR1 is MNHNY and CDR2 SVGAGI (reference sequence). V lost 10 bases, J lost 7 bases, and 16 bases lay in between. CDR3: CANRDDRSEKLFF. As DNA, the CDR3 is TGTGCCAACAGAGACGACAGGTCTGAAAAACTGTTTTTT.

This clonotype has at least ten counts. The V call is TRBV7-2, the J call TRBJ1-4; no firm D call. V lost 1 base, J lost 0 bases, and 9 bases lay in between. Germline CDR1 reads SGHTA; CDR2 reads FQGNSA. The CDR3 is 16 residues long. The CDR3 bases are TGTGCCAGCAGCTTAGGGCAAACGGCAACTAATGAAAAACTGTTTTTT. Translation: CASSLGQTATNEKLFF.